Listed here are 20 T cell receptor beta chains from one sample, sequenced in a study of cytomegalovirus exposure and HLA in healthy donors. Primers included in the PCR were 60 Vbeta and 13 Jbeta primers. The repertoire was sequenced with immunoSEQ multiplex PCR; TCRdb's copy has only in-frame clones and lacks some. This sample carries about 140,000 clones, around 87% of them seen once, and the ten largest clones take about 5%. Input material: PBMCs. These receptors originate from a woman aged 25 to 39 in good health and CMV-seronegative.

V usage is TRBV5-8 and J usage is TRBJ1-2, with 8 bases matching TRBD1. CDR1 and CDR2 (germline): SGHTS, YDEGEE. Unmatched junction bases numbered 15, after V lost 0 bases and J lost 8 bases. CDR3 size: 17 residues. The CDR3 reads CASSLVLLWGQARGYTF. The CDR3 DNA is TGTGCCAGCAGCTTGGTTCTATTGTGGGGACAGGCGCGGGGCTACACCTTC. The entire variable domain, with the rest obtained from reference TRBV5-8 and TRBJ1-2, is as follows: EAGVTQSPTHLIKTRGQQATLRCSPISGHTSVYWYQQALGLGLQFLLWYDEGEERNRGNFPPRFSGRQFPNYSSELNVNALELEDSALYLCASSLVLLWGQARGYTFGSGTRLTVV.

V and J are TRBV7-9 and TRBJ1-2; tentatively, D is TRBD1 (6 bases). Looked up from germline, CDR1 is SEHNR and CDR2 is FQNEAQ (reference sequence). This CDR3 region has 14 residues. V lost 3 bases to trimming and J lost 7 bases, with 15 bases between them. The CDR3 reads CASSLLYGGSGYTF. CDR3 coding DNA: TGTGCCAGCAGCTTGCTTTATGGGGGCTCTGGCTACACCTTC.

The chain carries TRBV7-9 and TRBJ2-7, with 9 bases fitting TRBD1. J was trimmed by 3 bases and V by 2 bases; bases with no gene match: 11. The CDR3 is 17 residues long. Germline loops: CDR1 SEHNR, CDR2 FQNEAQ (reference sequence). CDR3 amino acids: CASSLWGQGSLGYEQYF. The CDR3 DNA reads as TGTGCCAGCAGCTTATGGGGACAGGGCTCCTTAGGCTACGAGCAGTACTTC. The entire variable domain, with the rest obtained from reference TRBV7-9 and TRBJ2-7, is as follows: DTGVSQNPRHKITKRGQNVTFRCDPISEHNRLYWYRQTLGQGPEFLTYFQNEAQLEKSRLLSDRFSAERPKGSFSTLEIQRTEQGDSAMYLCASSLWGQGSLGYEQYFGPGTRLTVT.

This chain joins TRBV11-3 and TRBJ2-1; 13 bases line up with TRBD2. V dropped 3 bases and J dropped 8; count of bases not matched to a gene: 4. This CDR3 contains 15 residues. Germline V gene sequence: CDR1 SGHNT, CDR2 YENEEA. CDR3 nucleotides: TGTGCCAGCAGCTTTGGACTAGCGGGAGAGGATGAGCAGTTCTTC. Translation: CASSFGLAGEDEQFF.

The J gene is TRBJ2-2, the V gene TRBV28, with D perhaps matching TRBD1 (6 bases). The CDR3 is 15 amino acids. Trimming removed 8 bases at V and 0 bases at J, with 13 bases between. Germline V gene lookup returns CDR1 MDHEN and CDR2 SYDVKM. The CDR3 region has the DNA TGTGCCAGCTTATGGGACACTCCGAACACCGGGGAGCTGTTTTTT. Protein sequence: CASLWDTPNTGELFF.

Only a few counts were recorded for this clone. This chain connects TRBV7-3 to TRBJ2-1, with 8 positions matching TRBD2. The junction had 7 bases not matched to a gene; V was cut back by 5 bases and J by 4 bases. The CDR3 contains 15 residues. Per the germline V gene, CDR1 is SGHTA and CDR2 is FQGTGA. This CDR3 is CASSPQRESYNEQFF. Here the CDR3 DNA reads TGTGCCAGCAGCCCCCAGCGGGAGTCATACAATGAGCAGTTCTTC.

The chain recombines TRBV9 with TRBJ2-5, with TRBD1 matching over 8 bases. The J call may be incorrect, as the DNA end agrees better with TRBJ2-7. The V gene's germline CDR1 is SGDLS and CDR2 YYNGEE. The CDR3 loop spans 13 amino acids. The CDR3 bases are TGTGCCAGCAGCGTTTCAGGGGGCGGCGAGCAGTACTTC. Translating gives CASSVSGGGEQYF.

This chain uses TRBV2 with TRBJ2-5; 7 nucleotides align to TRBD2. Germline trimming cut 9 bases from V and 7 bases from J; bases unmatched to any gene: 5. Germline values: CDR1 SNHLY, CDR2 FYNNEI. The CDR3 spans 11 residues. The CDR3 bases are TGTGCCAGTTCTAGCGGCCGGACCCAGTACTTC. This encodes CASSSGRTQYF.

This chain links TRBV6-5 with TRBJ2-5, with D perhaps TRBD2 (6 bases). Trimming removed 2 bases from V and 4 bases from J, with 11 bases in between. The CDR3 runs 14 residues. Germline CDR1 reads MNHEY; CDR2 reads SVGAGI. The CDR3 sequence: CASSYRRGGETQYF. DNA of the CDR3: TGTGCCAGCAGTTACCGTAGGGGAGGAGAGACCCAGTACTTC.

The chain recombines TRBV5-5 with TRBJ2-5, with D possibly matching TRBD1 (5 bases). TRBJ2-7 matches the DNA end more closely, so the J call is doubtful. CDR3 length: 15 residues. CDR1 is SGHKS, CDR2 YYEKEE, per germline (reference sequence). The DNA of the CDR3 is TGTGCCAGCAGCTTGGGCCGGACACCTTCCTACGAGCAGTACTTC. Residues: CASSLGRTPSYEQYF.

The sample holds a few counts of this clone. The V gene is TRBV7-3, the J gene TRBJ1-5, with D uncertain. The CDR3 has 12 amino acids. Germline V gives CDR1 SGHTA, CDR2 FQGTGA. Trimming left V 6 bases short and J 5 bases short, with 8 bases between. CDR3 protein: CASRKRDQPQHF. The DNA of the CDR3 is TGTGCCAGCAGGAAGAGGGATCAGCCCCAGCATTTT.

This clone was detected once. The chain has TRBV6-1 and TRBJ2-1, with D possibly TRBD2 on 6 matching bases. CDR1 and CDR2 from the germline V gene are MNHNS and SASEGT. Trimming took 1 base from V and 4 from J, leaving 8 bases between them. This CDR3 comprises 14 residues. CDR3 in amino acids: CASSEESGYNEQFF. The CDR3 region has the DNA TGTGCCAGCAGTGAAGAGAGCGGGTACAATGAGCAGTTCTTC.

The DNA of the CDR3 is TGTGCCAGCAGCTTAGTAGGGGGACTATACAATGAGCAGTTCTTC. This sequence encodes CASSLVGGLYNEQFF. The J gene is TRBJ2-1, the V gene TRBV7-8; perhaps TRBD2 as D (7 bases). Germline V gives CDR1 SGHVS, CDR2 FQNEAQ. V was shortened by 1 base and J by 4 bases, with 11 bases between the two germline ends. There are 15 residues in the CDR3.

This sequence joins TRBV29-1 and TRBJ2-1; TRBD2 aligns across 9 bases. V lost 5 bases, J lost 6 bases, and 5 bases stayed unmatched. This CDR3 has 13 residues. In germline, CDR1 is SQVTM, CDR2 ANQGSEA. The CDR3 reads CSVWWGLANEQFF. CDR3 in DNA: TGCAGCGTTTGGTGGGGACTAGCCAATGAGCAGTTCTTC.

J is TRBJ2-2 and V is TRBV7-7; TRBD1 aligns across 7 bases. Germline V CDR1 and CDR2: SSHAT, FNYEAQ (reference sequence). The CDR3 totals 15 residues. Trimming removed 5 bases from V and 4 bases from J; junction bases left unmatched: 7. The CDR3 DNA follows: TGTGCCAGCAGCCTGACAGGGATCGGCACCGGGGAGCTGTTTTTT. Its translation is CASSLTGIGTGELFF.

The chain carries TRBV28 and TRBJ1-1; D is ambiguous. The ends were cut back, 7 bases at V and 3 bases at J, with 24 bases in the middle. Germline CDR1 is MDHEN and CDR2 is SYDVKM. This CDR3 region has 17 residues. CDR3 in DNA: TGTGCCAGCACCCGTTCCGCGGCCCGACGATTATACACTGAAGCTTTCTTT. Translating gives CASTRSAARRLYTEAFF.

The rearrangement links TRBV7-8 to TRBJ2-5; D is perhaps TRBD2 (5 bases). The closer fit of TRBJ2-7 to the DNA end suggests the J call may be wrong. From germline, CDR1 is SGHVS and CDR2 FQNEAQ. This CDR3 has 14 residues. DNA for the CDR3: TGTGCCAGCAGCTTAGGGGAGTTAGGCTACGAGCAGTACTTC. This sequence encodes CASSLGELGYEQYF.

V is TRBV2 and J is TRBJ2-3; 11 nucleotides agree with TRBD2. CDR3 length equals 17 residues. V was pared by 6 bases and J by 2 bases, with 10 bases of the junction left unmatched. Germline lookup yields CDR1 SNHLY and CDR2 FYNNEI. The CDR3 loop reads CASSLNLAGGLTDTQYF. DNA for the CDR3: TGTGCCAGCAGCTTGAACTTAGCGGGGGGGCTCACAGATACGCAGTATTTT.

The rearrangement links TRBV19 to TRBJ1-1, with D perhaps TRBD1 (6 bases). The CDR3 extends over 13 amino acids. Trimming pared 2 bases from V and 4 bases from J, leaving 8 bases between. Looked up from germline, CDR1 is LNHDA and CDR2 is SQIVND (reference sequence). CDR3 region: CASSINRATEAFF. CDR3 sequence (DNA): TGTGCCAGTAGTATAAACAGGGCCACTGAAGCTTTCTTT.

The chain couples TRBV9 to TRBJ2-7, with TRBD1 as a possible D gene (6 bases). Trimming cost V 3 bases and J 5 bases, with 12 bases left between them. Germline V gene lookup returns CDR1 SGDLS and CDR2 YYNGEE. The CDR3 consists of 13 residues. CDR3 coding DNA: TGTGCCAGCAGCGATGGGACATCCCACGAGCAGTACTTC. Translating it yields CASSDGTSHEQYF. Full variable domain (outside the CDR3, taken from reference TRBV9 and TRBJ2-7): DSGVTQTPKHLITATGQRVTLRCSPRSGDLSVYWYQQSLDQGLQFLIQYYNGEERAKGNILERFSAQQFPDLHSELNLSSLELGDSALYFCASSDGTSHEQYFGPGTRLTVT.